This T cell receptor (beta chain) emerged from a study of vaccination effects on CD4 cells after COVID-19. Study observations and caveats: Infection- and vaccine-induced clones contracted markedly late after vaccination.

The assay was immunoSEQ multiplex PCR, and TCRdb's table has in-frame clones only and misses some. The table includes about 22,000 clones, about three quarters detected once. The CDR3 consists of 15 residues. Trimming removed 2 bases at V and 7 bases at J, with 18 bases between. The germline CDR1 and CDR2 sequences are MNHEY and SVGAGI. With the ViraFEST assay, the study expanded antigen-specific CD4+ T cells using viral peptide pools, then sequenced them. Investigators separated out CD4+ T cells once around nine days of culture had passed. Each culture had half its medium swapped for IL-2 medium on days 3 and 7. Regarding this clone: Antigen: not known.

The source material was CD4+ T cells from PBMCs cultured with HCoV-229E spike peptides, sampled before COVID-19 vaccination. This receptor was obtained from a human donor who received a COVID-19 vaccine. This chain links TRBV6-5 with TRBJ2-7, with D perhaps TRBD1 (6 bases). The CDR3 loop is CASSYTGTTQTEQYF. The DNA of the CDR3 is TGTGCCAGCAGTTACACCGGGACAACCCAGACGGAGCAGTACTTC.